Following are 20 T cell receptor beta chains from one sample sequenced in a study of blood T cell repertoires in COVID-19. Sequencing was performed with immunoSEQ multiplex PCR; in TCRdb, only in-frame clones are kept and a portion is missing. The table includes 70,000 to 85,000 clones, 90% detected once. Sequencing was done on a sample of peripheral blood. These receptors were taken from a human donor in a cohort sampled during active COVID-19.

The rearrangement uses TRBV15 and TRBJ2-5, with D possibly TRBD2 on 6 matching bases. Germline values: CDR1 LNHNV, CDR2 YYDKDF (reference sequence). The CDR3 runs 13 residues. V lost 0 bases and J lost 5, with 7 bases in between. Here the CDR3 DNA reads TGTGCCACCAGCAGAGATAGCGGTGAGACCCAGTACTTC. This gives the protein CATSRDSGETQYF.

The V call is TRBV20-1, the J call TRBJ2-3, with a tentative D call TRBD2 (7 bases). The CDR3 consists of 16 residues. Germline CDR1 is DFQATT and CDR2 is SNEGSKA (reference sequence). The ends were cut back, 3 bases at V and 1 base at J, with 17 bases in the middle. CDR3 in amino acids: CSASGVGRGRTDTQYF. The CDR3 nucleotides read TGCAGTGCTAGTGGTGTGGGGCGGGGGCGCACAGATACGCAGTATTTT.

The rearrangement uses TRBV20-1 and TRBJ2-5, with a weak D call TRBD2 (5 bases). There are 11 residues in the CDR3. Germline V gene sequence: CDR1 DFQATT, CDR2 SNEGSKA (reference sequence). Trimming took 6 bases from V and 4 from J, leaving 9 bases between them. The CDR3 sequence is CSAGESETQYF. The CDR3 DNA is TGCAGTGCCGGGGAGTCAGAGACCCAGTACTTC.

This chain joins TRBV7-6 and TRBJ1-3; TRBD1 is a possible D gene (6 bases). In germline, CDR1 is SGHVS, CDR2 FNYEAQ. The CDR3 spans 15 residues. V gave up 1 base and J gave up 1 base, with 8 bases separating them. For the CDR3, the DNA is TGTGCCAGCAGCTTAGGGACAGAATCTGGAAACACCATATATTTT. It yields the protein CASSLGTESGNTIYF. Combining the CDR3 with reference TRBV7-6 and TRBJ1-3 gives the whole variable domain GAGVSQSPRYKVTKRGQDVALRCDPISGHVSLYWYRQALGQGPEFLTYFNYEAQQDKSGLPNDRFSAERPEGSISTLTIQRTEQRDSAMYRCASSLGTESGNTIYFGEGSWLTVV.

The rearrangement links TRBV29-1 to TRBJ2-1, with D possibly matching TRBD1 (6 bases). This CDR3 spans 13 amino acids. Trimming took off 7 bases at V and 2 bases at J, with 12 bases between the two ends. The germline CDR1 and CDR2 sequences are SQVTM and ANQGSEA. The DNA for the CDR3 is TGCAGCGCCGGGACAACCGCCTACAATGAGCAGTTCTTC. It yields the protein CSAGTTAYNEQFF.

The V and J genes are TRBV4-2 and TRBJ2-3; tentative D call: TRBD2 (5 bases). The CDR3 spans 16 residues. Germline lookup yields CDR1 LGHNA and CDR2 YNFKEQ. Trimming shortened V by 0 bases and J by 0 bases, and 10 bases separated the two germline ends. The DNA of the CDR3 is TGTGCCAGCAGCCAAGAGCGGGCCTTTAGCACAGATACGCAGTATTTT. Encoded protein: CASSQERAFSTDTQYF.

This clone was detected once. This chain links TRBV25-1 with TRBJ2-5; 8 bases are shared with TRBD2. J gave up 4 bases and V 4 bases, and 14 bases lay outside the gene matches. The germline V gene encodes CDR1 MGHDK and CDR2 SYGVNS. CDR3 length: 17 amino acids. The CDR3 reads CASSVPGPSGRRETQYF. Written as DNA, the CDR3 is TGTGCCAGCAGTGTCCCTGGGCCCAGCGGGAGAAGAGAGACCCAGTACTTC.

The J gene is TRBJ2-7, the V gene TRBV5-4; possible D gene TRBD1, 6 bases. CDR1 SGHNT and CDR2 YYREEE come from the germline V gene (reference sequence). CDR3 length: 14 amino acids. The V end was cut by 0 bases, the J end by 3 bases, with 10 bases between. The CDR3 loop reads CASSLAGVFYEQYF. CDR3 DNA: TGTGCCAGCAGCTTGGCAGGGGTGTTCTACGAGCAGTACTTC.

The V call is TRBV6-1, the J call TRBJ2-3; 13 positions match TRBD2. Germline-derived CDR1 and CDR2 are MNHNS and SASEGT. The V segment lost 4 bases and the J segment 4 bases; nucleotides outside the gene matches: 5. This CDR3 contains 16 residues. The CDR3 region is CASSAKLAGGPDTQYF. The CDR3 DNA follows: TGTGCCAGCAGTGCCAAACTAGCGGGAGGGCCAGATACGCAGTATTTT.

As DNA, the CDR3 is TGTGCCAGCAGTTTGTCCGGCTACGAGCAGTACTTC. The encoded protein is CASSLSGYEQYF. This chain connects TRBV12-3 or TRBV12-4 to TRBJ2-7; no clear D gene. CDR3 length: 12 residues. Trimming left V 3 bases short and J 3 bases short, with 6 bases between.

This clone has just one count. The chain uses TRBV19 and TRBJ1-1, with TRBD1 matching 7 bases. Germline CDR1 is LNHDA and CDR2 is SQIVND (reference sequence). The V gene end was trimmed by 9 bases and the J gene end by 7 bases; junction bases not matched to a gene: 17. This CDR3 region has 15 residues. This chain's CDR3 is CASNDPIGTAREAFF. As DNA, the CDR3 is TGTGCCAGCAATGACCCGATTGGGACAGCCCGTGAAGCTTTCTTT.

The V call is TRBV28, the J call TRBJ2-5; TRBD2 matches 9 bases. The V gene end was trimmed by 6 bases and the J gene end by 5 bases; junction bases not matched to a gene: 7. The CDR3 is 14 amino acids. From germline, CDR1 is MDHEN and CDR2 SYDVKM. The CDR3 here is CASRRTSVLETQYF. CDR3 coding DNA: TGTGCCAGCAGGAGGACTAGCGTGTTGGAGACCCAGTACTTC.

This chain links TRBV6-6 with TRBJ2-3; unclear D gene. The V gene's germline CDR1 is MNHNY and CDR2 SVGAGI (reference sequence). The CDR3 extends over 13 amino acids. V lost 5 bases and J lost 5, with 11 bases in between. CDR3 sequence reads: CASSPPPGDTQYF. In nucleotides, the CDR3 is TGTGCCAGCAGTCCCCCCCCAGGAGATACGCAGTATTTT.

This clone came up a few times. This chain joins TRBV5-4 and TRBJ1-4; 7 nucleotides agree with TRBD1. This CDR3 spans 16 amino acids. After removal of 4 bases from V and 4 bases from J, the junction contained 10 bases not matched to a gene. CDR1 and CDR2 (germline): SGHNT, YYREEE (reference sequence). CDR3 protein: CASSTATGLGNEKLFF. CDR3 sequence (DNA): TGTGCCAGCAGCACCGCGACAGGGTTGGGTAATGAAAAACTGTTTTTT.

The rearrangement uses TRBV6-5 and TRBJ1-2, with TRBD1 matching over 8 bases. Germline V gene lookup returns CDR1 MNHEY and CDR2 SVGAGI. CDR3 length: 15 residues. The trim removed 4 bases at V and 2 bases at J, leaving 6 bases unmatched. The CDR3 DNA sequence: TGTGCCAGCAGTTCCGTGGACAGGGCGAACTATGGCTACACCTTC. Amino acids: CASSSVDRANYGYTF.

The CDR3 reads CASSLLPSGRAGNEQFF. CDR3 sequence (DNA): TGTGCCAGCAGCTTATTACCTAGCGGGAGGGCCGGGAATGAGCAGTTCTTC. J is TRBJ2-1 and V is TRBV7-9; 12 bases align to TRBD2. J lost 7 bases, V lost 2 bases, and 9 bases had no gene match. The CDR3 extends over 17 amino acids. The germline V gene has CDR1 SEHNR and CDR2 FQNEAQ (reference sequence).

The CDR3 region is CASSFRTSGRAVVTGELFF. Written as DNA, the CDR3 is TGTGCCAGCAGCTTTCGGACTAGCGGGAGGGCCGTTGTCACCGGGGAGCTGTTTTTT. The gene calls are TRBV7-7 and TRBJ2-2; 15 nucleotides match TRBD2. Germline CDR1 SSHAT, CDR2 FNYEAQ (reference sequence). The CDR3 loop spans 19 amino acids. V trimming: 3 bases; J trimming: 4 bases; junction bases outside the gene matches: 9. The full variable domain, rest sourced from reference TRBV7-7 and TRBJ2-2, is GAGVSQSPRYKVTKRGQDVTLRCDPISSHATLYWYQQALGQGPEFLTYFNYEAQPDKSGLPSDRFSAERPEGSISTLTIQRTEQRDSAMYRCASSFRTSGRAVVTGELFFGEGSRLTVL.

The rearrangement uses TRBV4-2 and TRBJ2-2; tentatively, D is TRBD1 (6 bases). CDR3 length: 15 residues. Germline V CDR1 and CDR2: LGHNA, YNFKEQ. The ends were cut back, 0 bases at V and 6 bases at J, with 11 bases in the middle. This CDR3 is CASSQDVAGAGELFF. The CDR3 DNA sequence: TGTGCCAGCAGCCAAGATGTGGCAGGGGCCGGGGAGCTGTTTTTT.

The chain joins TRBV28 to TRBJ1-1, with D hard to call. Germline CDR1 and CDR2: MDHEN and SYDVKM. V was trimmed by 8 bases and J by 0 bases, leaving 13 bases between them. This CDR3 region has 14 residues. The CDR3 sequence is CASQMRWMNTEAFF. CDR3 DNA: TGTGCCAGCCAGATGAGGTGGATGAACACTGAAGCTTTCTTT.

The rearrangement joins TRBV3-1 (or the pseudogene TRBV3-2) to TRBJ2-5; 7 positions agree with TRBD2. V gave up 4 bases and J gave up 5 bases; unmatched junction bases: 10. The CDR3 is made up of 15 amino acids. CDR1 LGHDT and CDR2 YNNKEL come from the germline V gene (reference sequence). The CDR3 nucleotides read TGTGCCAGCAGCCCCTTTGGCGGGAGCCGGGAGACCCAGTACTTC. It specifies CASSPFGGSRETQYF.